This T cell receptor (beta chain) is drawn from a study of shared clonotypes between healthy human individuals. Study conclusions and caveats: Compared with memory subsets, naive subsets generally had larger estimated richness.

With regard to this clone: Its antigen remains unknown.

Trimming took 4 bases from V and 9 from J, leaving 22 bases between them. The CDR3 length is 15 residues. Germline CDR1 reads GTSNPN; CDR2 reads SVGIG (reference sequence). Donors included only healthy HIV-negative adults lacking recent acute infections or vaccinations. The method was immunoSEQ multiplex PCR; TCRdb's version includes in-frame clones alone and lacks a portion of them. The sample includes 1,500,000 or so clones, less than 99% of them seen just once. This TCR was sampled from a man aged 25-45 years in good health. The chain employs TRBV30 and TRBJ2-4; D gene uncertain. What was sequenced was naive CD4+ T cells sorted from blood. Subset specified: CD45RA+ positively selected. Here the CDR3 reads CAWTPVGVALGIQYF. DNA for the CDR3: TGTGCCTGGACTCCGGTGGGCGTTGCACTCGGCATTCAGTACTTC.